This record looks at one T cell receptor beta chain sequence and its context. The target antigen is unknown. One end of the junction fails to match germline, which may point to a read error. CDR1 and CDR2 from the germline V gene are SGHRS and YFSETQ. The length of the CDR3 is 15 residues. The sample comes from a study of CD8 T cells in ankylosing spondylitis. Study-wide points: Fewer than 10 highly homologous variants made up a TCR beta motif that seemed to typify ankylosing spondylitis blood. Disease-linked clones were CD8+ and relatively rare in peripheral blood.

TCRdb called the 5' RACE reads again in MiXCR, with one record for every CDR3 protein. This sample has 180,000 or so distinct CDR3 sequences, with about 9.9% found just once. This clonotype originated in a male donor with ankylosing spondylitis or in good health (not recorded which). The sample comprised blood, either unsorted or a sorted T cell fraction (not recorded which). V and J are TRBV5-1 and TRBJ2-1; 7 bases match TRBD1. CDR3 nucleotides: TGCACCAGCAGCTTGGACCGGGACAGATCCAATGAGCAGTTCTTC. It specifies CTSSLDRDRSNEQFF.